This T cell receptor (beta chain) was recorded in a study of molecular identifiers for immune sequencing clone quantification. The CDR3 consists of 15 residues. The germline V gene has CDR1 MDHEN and CDR2 SYDVKM. V was trimmed by 6 bases and J by 1 base, leaving 16 bases between them. TCRdb used MiXCR to reprocess the PCR reads, holding one entry per CDR3 protein. This table has 97,000 or so distinct CDR3 sequences, about 32% appearing once. The specimen was naive CD8+ T cells from blood, with Jurkat cell RNA spiked in. The subset is: FACS-sorted CD8+CD4-CCR7+CD45RA+ naive T cells. The chain is built from TRBV28 and TRBJ2-7; D remains unclear. This TCR came from a human donor in good health. Some libraries in this study had Jurkat cell RNA spiked in. The CDR3: CASRPLDERSYEQYF. The CDR3 nucleotides are TGTGCCAGCAGGCCCTTGGATGAGAGATCCTACGAGCAGTACTTC.